This T cell receptor (beta chain) was identified in a study of T cells in Graves' hyperthyroidism and ophthalmopathy. Aged 18 to 65, the patients had hyperthyroidism that was newly diagnosed and had lasted under 2 months. PBMCs were sourced from about 10 ml fresh peripheral blood. Study-wide points: With a median lead of approximately six months before onset, the model predicted ophthalmopathy.

Trimming took 5 bases from V and 0 from J, leaving 8 bases between them. Germline CDR1 is SNHLY and CDR2 is FYNNEI. The CDR3 loop spans 13 amino acids. RNA transcripts provided the source from which TCR beta CDR3 regions were amplified. Using the HTBI primer set, a first-round RT-PCR was run on the TCR CDR3. One entry per CDR3 protein, called by TCRdb with MiXCR from the multiplex PCR reads. The repertoire holds around 700,000 distinct CDR3 sequences, with around a sixth as singletons. This clonotype was counted ten times or more. Its antigen is unidentified. The genes are TRBV2 and TRBJ2-7; the D call may be TRBD1 or TRBD2 (5 bases each). Sequencing was carried out using blood. The receptor was isolated from a woman aged 50 to 60 with Graves' hyperthyroidism that later progressed to Graves' ophthalmopathy. In DNA form, the CDR3 reads TGTGCCAGCAGTATCGGGACCTCCTACGAGCAGTACTTC. This gives the protein CASSIGTSYEQYF.